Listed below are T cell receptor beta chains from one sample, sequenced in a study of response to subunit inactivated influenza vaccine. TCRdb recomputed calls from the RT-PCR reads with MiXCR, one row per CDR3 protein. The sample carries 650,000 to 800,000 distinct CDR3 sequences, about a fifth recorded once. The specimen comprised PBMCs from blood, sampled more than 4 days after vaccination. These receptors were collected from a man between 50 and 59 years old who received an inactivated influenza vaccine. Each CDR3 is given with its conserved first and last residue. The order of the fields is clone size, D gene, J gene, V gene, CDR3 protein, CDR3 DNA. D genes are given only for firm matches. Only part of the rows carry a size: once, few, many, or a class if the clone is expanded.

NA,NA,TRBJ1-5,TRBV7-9,CASSLDTHQPQHF,TGTGCCAGCAGCTTAGACACCCATCAGCCCCAGCATTTT
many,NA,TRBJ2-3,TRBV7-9,CASSLALTDTQYF,TGTGCCAGCAGCTTAGCGCTCACAGATACGCAGTATTTT
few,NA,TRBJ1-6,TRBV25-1,CASSESRILHF,TGTGCCAGCAGTGAATCTCGGATCCTCCACTTT
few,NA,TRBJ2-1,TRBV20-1,CSASRQGGNEQFF,TGCAGTGCCTCCCGCCAGGGAGGCAATGAGCAGTTCTTC
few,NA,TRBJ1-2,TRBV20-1,CTVATNYGYTF,TGCACAGTGGCTACTAACTATGGCTACACCTTC
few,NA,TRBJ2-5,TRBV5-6,CASSLGWYQETQYF,TGTGCCAGCAGCTTGGGTTGGTACCAGGAGACCCAGTACTTC
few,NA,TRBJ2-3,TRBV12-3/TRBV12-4,CASSEDSNTDTQYF,TGTGCCAGCAGCGAGGACAGTAACACAGATACGCAGTATTTT
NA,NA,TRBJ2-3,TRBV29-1,CSVGQVADTQYF,TGCAGCGTTGGACAGGTCGCAGATACGCAGTATTTT
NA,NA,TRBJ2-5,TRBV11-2,CASSLDPGVETQYF,TGTGCCAGCAGCTTAGATCCAGGGGTAGAGACCCAGTACTTC
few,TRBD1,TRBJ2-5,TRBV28,CASRKTGIETQYF,TGTGCCAGCAGGAAGACAGGGATCGAGACCCAGTACTTC
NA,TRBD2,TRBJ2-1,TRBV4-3,CASSPRYRDYASEQFF,TGCGCCAGCAGCCCTAGGTACCGGGACTACGCGAGTGAGCAGTTCTTC
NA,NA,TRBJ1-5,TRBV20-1,CSASQARQPQHF,TGCAGTGCTAGCCAGGCGCGGCAGCCCCAGCATTTT
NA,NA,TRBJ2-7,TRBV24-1,CATIGHSNYEQYF,TGTGCCACCATAGGTCACTCGAACTACGAGCAGTACTTC
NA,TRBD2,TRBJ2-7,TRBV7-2,CASSGSGATYEQYF,TGTGCCAGCAGCGGTAGCGGGGCAACCTACGAGCAGTACTTC
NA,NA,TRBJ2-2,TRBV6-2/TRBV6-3,CASSYYVAGELFF,TGTGCCAGCAGTTACTATGTGGCCGGGGAGCTGTTTTTT
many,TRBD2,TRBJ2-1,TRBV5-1,CASSLSSGSSYNEQFF,TGCGCCAGCAGCTTGTCTAGCGGGAGCTCCTACAATGAGCAGTTCTTC
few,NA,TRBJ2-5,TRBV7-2,CASSLVSSIQETQYF,TGTGCCAGCAGCTTAGTATCTAGCATTCAAGAGACCCAGTACTTC
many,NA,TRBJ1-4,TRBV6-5,CASSYMGGNEKLFF,TGTGCCAGCAGTTACATGGGGGGGAATGAAAAACTGTTTTTT
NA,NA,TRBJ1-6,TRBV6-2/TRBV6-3,CASSRGRVSPLHF,TGTGCCAGCAGTCGAGGACGGGTTTCACCCCTCCACTTT
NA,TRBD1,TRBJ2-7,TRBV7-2,CASSRTGGVTRYEQYF,TGTGCCAGCAGCAGGACAGGGGGAGTAACGAGATACGAGCAGTACTTC
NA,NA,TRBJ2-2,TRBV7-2,CASSLARANTGELFF,TGTGCCAGCAGCTTAGCCCGAGCGAACACCGGGGAGCTGTTTTTT
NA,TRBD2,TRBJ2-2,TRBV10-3,CAISETPTSGVRTGELFF,TGTGCCATCAGTGAGACCCCTACTAGCGGGGTAAGGACCGGGGAGCTGTTTTTT
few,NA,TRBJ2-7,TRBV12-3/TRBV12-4,CASSLEGGGVYEQYF,TGTGCCAGTAGTTTAGAAGGAGGGGGCGTCTACGAGCAGTACTTC
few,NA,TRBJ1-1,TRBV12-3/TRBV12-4,CASSSQQGGDTEAFF,TGTGCCAGCAGTTCCCAACAGGGAGGGGACACTGAAGCTTTCTTT
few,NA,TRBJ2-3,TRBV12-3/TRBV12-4,CASSLIGERDTQYF,TGTGCCAGCAGTTTGATAGGGGAGAGAGATACGCAGTATTTT
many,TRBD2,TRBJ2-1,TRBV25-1,CASSSTLRDYYNEQFF,TGTGCCAGCAGTTCCACCCTTCGGGACTACTACAATGAGCAGTTCTTC
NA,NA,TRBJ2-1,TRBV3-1,CASSQKRQPKQFF,TGTGCCAGCAGCCAGAAAAGGCAGCCAAAGCAGTTCTTC
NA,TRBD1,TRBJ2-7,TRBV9,CASSSSGTAIYEQHF,TGTGCCAGCAGCTCATCCGGGACAGCTATCTACGAGCAGCACTTC
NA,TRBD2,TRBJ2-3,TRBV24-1,CATSLAGRTDTQYF,TGTGCCACCAGTCTAGCGGGAAGAACAGATACGCAGTATTTT
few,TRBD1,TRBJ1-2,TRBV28,CASRPGQASYGYTF,TGTGCCAGCAGACCGGGACAGGCGAGCTATGGCTACACCTTC
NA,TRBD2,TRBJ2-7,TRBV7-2,CASSPRRGSYEQYF,TGTGCCAGCAGCCCGAGGCGGGGGTCCTACGAGCAGTACTTC
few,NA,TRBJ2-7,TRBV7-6,CASSPAGQTSYEQYF,TGTGCCAGCAGCCCAGCGGGACAGACGTCCTACGAGCAGTACTTC
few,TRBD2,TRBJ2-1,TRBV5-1,CASSWSYGRPEQFF,TGCGCCAGCAGCTGGTCTTACGGGAGGCCCGAGCAGTTCTTC
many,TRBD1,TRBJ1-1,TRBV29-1,CSADRVKAEAFF,TGCAGCGCAGACAGGGTTAAGGCTGAAGCTTTCTTT
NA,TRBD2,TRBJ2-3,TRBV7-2,CASSLLSRRLAADTQYF,TGTGCCAGCAGCCTACTATCACGAAGACTAGCTGCAGATACGCAGTATTTT
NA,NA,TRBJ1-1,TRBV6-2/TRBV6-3,CATKGVISEAFF,TGTGCCACCAAAGGGGTAATCTCTGAAGCTTTCTTT
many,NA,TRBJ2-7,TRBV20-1,CSAGPTTGPHEQYF,TGCAGCGCGGGCCCGACAACCGGTCCCCACGAGCAGTACTTC
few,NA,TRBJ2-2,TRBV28,CASSSTTGTANTGELFF,TGTGCCAGCAGTTCCACCACCGGGACGGCGAACACCGGGGAGCTGTTTTTT
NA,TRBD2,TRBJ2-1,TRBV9,CASSVSSAGVNEQFF,TGTGCCAGCAGCGTCTCCTCGGCGGGAGTCAATGAGCAGTTCTTC
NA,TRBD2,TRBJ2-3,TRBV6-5,CASSYQGGGRTDTQYF,TGTGCCAGCAGTTACCAAGGCGGGGGGCGGACAGATACGCAGTATTTT
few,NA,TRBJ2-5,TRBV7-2,CASSFSATQYF,TGTGCCAGCAGCTTCTCCGCGACCCAGTACTTC
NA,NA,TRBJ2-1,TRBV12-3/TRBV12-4,CASSFRDPYNEQFF,TGTGCCAGCAGTTTTAGAGATCCATACAATGAGCAGTTCTTC